The 29 T cell receptor beta chains in this list originate from one sample, sequenced in a study of blood T cells in healthy people across ages. Sample-barcoded 5' priming and a J-beta primer mix drove a second PCR of about 6 to 11 cycles. One entry per CDR3 protein results from TCRdb running MiXCR on the 5' RACE reads. The sample lists 650,000 to 900,000 distinct CDR3 sequences, 62% occurring once. Material for sequencing was blood. Receptor source: a man younger than 45 in good health.

The rearrangement joins TRBV20-1 to TRBJ1-2; 7 bases are a match to TRBD1. Germline CDR1 and CDR2: DFQATT and SNEGSKA (reference sequence). V gave up 5 bases and J gave up 3 bases; unmatched junction bases: 12. The CDR3 is 15 amino acids. The CDR3 bases are TGCAGTGCTTTTGCCCTTACAGGGGTTCACTATGGCTACACCTTC. Its translation is CSAFALTGVHYGYTF.

A few counts support this clonotype. The chain joins TRBV4-2 to TRBJ2-3; no firm D call. Trimming pared 4 bases from V and 1 base from J, leaving 12 bases between. The germline V gene encodes CDR1 LGHNA and CDR2 YNFKEQ. The CDR3 has 15 amino acids. The CDR3 DNA follows: TGTGCCAGCAGCCCGGGTGGGGTTGGCACAGATACGCAGTATTTT. Protein sequence: CASSPGGVGTDTQYF.

The chain couples TRBV2 to TRBJ2-4; TRBD1 aligns across 11 bases. This CDR3 comprises 15 residues. Germline loops: CDR1 SNHLY, CDR2 FYNNEI. Trimming removed 2 bases from V and 8 bases from J; junction bases left unmatched: 5. The CDR3 DNA is TGTGCCAGCAGTGAAAAAGGGACAGGGGGTGACATTCAGTACTTC. This sequence encodes CASSEKGTGGDIQYF.

This clonotype was observed a single time. The chain combines TRBV20-1 with TRBJ2-1; 8 bases fit TRBD1. J was trimmed by 2 bases and V by 0 bases; bases with no gene match: 6. Germline CDR1 DFQATT, CDR2 SNEGSKA (reference sequence). The CDR3 spans 16 residues. The CDR3 nucleotides are TGCAGTGCTAGAGATCGGGGACAGGTCACCTACAATGAGCAGTTCTTC. Its protein product is CSARDRGQVTYNEQFF.

The rearrangement uses TRBV5-1 and TRBJ2-5; TRBD2 might be the D (5 bases). Germline CDR1 reads SGHRS; CDR2 reads YFSETQ. This CDR3 region has 15 residues. V lost 7 bases and J lost 1, with 17 bases in between. For the CDR3, the DNA is TGCGCCAGCGCTGCGAGCGGAACAGTCCAAGAGACCCAGTACTTC. This gives the protein CASAASGTVQETQYF.

The J gene is TRBJ1-5, the V gene TRBV4-3; the D gene is possibly TRBD1 (5 bases). The CDR3 has 16 amino acids. Trimming took 0 bases from V and 4 from J, leaving 13 bases between them. Per germline, CDR1 LGHNA and CDR2 YSLEER. CDR3 DNA: TGCGCCAGCAGCCAAGATTGGGGGGTAGGGAATCAGCCCCAGCATTTT. Protein product: CASSQDWGVGNQPQHF.

J is TRBJ2-1 and V is TRBV2, with a tentative D call TRBD1 (6 bases). This CDR3 has 16 residues. Germline V lookup: CDR1 SNHLY, CDR2 FYNNEI. V lost 1 base to trimming and J lost 7 bases, with 17 bases between them. This chain's CDR3 is CASSEVKGTRHNEQFF. CDR3 DNA sequence: TGTGCCAGCAGTGAAGTAAAAGGGACAAGGCATAATGAGCAGTTCTTC.

This chain connects TRBV6-5 to TRBJ1-6; 8 bases match TRBD1. Germline V gives CDR1 MNHEY, CDR2 SVGAGI. The CDR3 length is 18 residues. The trim removed 5 bases at V and 0 bases at J, leaving 9 bases unmatched. This CDR3 reads CASSHLTGGSSYNSPLHF. CDR3 nucleotide sequence: TGTGCCAGCAGTCACCTAACAGGGGGAAGCTCCTATAATTCACCCCTCCACTTT.

This clonotype was counted only a few times. J is TRBJ2-3 and V is TRBV10-2; weak D call: TRBD2 (7 bases). This CDR3 region has 17 residues. CDR1 is WSHSY, CDR2 SAAADI, per germline. The V end was cut by 3 bases, the J end by 1 base, with 17 bases between. The CDR3 DNA follows: TGCGCCAGCAGTGATTGGGGGGGCGCAGAGGGCACAGATACGCAGTATTTT. It specifies CASSDWGGAEGTDTQYF.

The CDR3: CASSHGTPDNQPQHF. In DNA, the CDR3 is TGTGCCAGCAGTCACGGGACCCCCGACAATCAGCCCCAGCATTTT. The chain links TRBV6-5 to TRBJ1-5, with TRBD1 as a possible D gene (5 bases). The CDR3 covers 15 residues. The V end lost 5 bases, the J end lost 3 bases, and 14 bases lay between the germline ends. Germline-derived CDR1 and CDR2 are MNHEY and SVGAGI.

Of note for this clonotype: A much larger clone lies one base from this, so it may be a read error. The chain has TRBV7-6 and TRBJ2-1, with 10 bases lining up with TRBD1. CDR3 length: 15 amino acids. V was clipped by 5 bases and J by 3 bases; unmatched bases: 4. CDR1 is SGHVS and CDR2 is FNYEAQ in the germline V gene. CDR3 region: CASSMTGGGYNEQFF. CDR3 DNA: TGTGCCAGCAGCATGACAGGGGGCGGCTACAATGAGCAGTTCTTC.

V usage is TRBV2 and J usage is TRBJ2-1, with 7 bases that match TRBD1. Germline CDR1 reads SNHLY; CDR2 reads FYNNEI. The CDR3 is made up of 14 amino acids. V shed 4 bases and J 6 bases; nucleotides not matched to a gene: 6. The CDR3 sequence is CASSGQGEGNEQFF. The CDR3 DNA reads as TGTGCCAGCAGTGGGCAGGGGGAAGGCAATGAGCAGTTCTTC.

The chain uses TRBV28 and TRBJ2-5; possible D gene TRBD1, 5 bases. The CDR3 has 13 residues. With 7 bases removed from V and 5 bases from J, the gap between germline ends came to 14 bases. From germline, CDR1 is MDHEN and CDR2 SYDVKM. The CDR3: CASKVAGWETQYF. In DNA, the CDR3 is TGTGCCAGCAAGGTGGCAGGGTGGGAGACCCAGTACTTC.

As for this clonotype: At one end the junction does not follow the germline gene, possibly because of a read error. J is TRBJ2-1 and V is TRBV7-7; 11 nucleotides line up with TRBD2. CDR1 SSHAT and CDR2 FNYEAQ come from the germline V gene (reference sequence). The CDR3 runs 15 residues. The CDR3 sequence: CASSLVLAGADEQFF. The CDR3 coding sequence is TGTGCTAGCAGCTTAGTACTAGCGGGGGCGGATGAGCAGTTCTTC. The full variable domain, with the rest looked up from reference TRBV7-7 and TRBJ2-1, is GAGVSQSPRYKVTKRGQDVTLRCDPISSHATLYWYQQALGQGPEFLTYFNYEAQPDKSGLPSDRFSAERPEGSISTLTIQRTEQRDSAMYRCASSLVLAGADEQFFGPGTRLTVL.

V is TRBV14 and J is TRBJ2-5; D is undetermined. Between the trimmed V and J ends, which lost 3 bases and 4 bases, there was a span of 15 bases. The CDR3 totals 15 residues. CDR1 and CDR2 (germline): SGHDN, FVKESK. The CDR3 loop is CASSQTSIPGETQYF. CDR3 DNA: TGTGCCAGCAGCCAGACTTCAATACCGGGAGAGACCCAGTACTTC.

The chain employs TRBV4-1 and TRBJ1-5, with 9 bases matching TRBD1. Germline V lookup: CDR1 MGHRA, CDR2 YSYEKL. The CDR3 is 19 amino acids. The trim removed 2 bases at V and 4 bases at J, leaving 15 bases unmatched. The CDR3, as DNA: TGCGCCAGCAGCCAAAGTCCCTATTTCCGGGACAGGGTGAATCAGCCCCAGCATTTT. It specifies CASSQSPYFRDRVNQPQHF.

V and J are TRBV6-2 or TRBV6-3 and TRBJ2-3; D ambiguous. This CDR3 contains 15 residues. Germline assignment: CDR1 MNHEY and CDR2 SVGEGT. Trimming removed 0 bases from V and 4 bases from J, with 11 bases in between. The CDR3 DNA reads as TGTGCCAGCAGTTACTCGATTGGGGATGCAGATACGCAGTATTTT. This encodes CASSYSIGDADTQYF.

The CDR3 is CSVVGTGVNGYTF. The CDR3 nucleotides read TGCAGCGTTGTGGGGACAGGGGTTAATGGCTACACCTTC. This sequence joins TRBV29-1 and TRBJ1-2, with 10 nucleotides matching TRBD1. The germline V gene has CDR1 SQVTM and CDR2 ANQGSEA. CDR3 size: 13 residues. Trimming at V came to 4 bases and at J to 6 bases, leaving 5 bases not matched to a gene.

J is TRBJ2-7 and V is TRBV27; unclear D gene. The V end was cut by 2 bases, the J end by 2 bases, with 10 bases between. Germline V CDR1 and CDR2: MNHEY, SMNVEV (reference sequence). The CDR3 contains 14 residues. The CDR3 here is CASSLNNGPYEQYF. CDR3 DNA sequence: TGTGCCAGCAGTTTAAACAACGGACCCTACGAGCAGTACTTC.

The genes are TRBV7-6 and TRBJ1-6; 7 nucleotides align to TRBD1. The CDR3 runs 15 residues. With V trimmed by 6 bases and J by 10 bases, 12 bases remained unmatched. Per the germline V gene, CDR1 is SGHVS and CDR2 is FNYEAQ. DNA of the CDR3: TGTGCCAGCAGTCCCCAGGGGGGCCAGGTGTCACCCCTCCACTTT. Amino acid sequence: CASSPQGGQVSPLHF.

The V and J genes are TRBV4-2 and TRBJ2-7; D possibly matches TRBD1 or TRBD2 (5 bases each). Per germline, CDR1 LGHNA and CDR2 YNFKEQ. With 1 base removed from V and 2 bases from J, the gap between germline ends came to 15 bases. The CDR3 has 16 residues. The CDR3 coding sequence is TGTGCCAGCAGCCAAGTCATGGGGGTCTCTACCTACGAGCAGTACTTC. Encoded protein: CASSQVMGVSTYEQYF.

This chain uses TRBV5-8 with TRBJ2-7; TRBD1 matches at 9 bases. The V and J ends lost 4 bases and 2 bases, in that order; junction bases with no gene match: 7. The CDR3 consists of 15 residues. Germline V gives CDR1 SGHTS, CDR2 YDEGEE. The CDR3 here is CASSSWDRVTYEQYF. CDR3 sequence (DNA): TGTGCCAGCAGCAGTTGGGACAGGGTGACCTACGAGCAGTACTTC.

In this sample, this clonotype turned up a few times. The gene calls are TRBV13 and TRBJ2-7; D not certain. V was cut by 8 bases and J by 3 bases, with 14 bases left in between. There are 13 residues in the CDR3. Germline lookup yields CDR1 PRHDT and CDR2 FYEKMQ (reference sequence). CDR3 in DNA: TGTGCCAGCTGTCTCGAGAACCACTACGAGCAGTACTTC. This codes for CASCLENHYEQYF.

This chain joins TRBV28 and TRBJ2-1; tentatively, D is TRBD2 (7 bases). The V gene's germline CDR1 is MDHEN and CDR2 SYDVKM. This CDR3 spans 12 amino acids. V was trimmed by 5 bases and J by 8 bases, leaving 10 bases between them. The CDR3 protein is CASSNGGHEQFF. In DNA, the CDR3 is TGTGCCAGCAGTAACGGGGGGCATGAGCAGTTCTTC.

The V call is TRBV27, the J call TRBJ1-2, with a tentative D call TRBD1 (6 bases). CDR1 and CDR2 from the germline V gene are MNHEY and SMNVEV (reference sequence). V was cut by 5 bases and J by 6 bases, with 13 bases left in between. CDR3 size: 13 residues. For the CDR3, the DNA is TGTGCCAGCAGTACGATTAGGGGGGATGGCTACACCTTC. Residues: CASSTIRGDGYTF.

The chain couples TRBV4-2 to TRBJ2-4; weak D call: TRBD2 (6 bases). Trimming took 0 bases from V and 5 from J, leaving 14 bases between them. Per germline, CDR1 LGHNA and CDR2 YNFKEQ. This CDR3 region has 16 residues. CDR3 in DNA: TGTGCCAGCAGCCAAGAGCCCCGGGGGAGCGAAAACATTCAGTACTTC. It yields the protein CASSQEPRGSENIQYF.

This chain uses TRBV6-6 with TRBJ2-1; 7 bases match TRBD1. With 2 bases clipped from V and 4 bases from J, the junction kept 5 bases outside the gene matches. Germline lookup yields CDR1 MNHNY and CDR2 SVGAGI (reference sequence). The CDR3 covers 15 residues. CDR3 protein: CASSYRDSEYNEQFF. CDR3 coding DNA: TGTGCCAGCAGTTACCGGGACAGCGAATACAATGAGCAGTTCTTC.

The chain uses TRBV6-1 and TRBJ2-3; 7 bases line up with TRBD2. From germline, CDR1 is MNHNS and CDR2 SASEGT. V gave up 6 bases and J gave up 3 bases; unmatched junction bases: 6. This CDR3 contains 14 residues. For the CDR3, the DNA is TGTGCCAGCAGCTGGGAGGGGACGACAGATACGCAGTATTTT. This gives the protein CASSWEGTTDTQYF.

This clonotype came up a few times. The chain has TRBV29-1 and TRBJ2-5; D is perhaps TRBD2 (6 bases). The V and J ends lost 7 bases and 0 bases respectively, with 9 bases between them. Per germline, CDR1 SQVTM and CDR2 ANQGSEA. The CDR3 loop spans 12 amino acids. The chain's CDR3 is CSARGYQETQYF. The CDR3 DNA sequence: TGCAGCGCCCGGGGGTACCAAGAGACCCAGTACTTC.